This TCR beta chain came from a study of identical twins. Study results and caveats: Surplus twin overlap in beta out-of-frame sequences was less pronounced. Zero-insertion analyses were open to partial confounding by invariant MAIT and iNKT cells.

As to this clonotype: Antigen specificity is unknown.

With V trimmed by 4 bases and J by 2 bases, 17 bases remained unmatched. Germline V gene lookup returns CDR1 SGHRS and CDR2 YFSETQ. The CDR3 has 18 amino acids. Template switching introduced a universal primer site, and the cDNA bore unique molecular identifiers. From the 5' RACE reads, TCRdb called clonotypes with MiXCR, one entry per CDR3 protein. The sample has about 340,000 distinct CDR3 sequences, about 10% seen once; the top ten hold 7.5% to 9.5%. This sequence was found in a woman in her forties or fifties in good health. Sequenced sample: naive T cells sorted from blood. V is TRBV5-1 and J is TRBJ2-5; TRBD2 matches at 7 bases. The CDR3 nucleotides are TGCGCCAGCAGCCGAAAAACCGCGGTCGGGACTAAACAAGAGACCCAGTACTTC. Translation gives CASSRKTAVGTKQETQYF.